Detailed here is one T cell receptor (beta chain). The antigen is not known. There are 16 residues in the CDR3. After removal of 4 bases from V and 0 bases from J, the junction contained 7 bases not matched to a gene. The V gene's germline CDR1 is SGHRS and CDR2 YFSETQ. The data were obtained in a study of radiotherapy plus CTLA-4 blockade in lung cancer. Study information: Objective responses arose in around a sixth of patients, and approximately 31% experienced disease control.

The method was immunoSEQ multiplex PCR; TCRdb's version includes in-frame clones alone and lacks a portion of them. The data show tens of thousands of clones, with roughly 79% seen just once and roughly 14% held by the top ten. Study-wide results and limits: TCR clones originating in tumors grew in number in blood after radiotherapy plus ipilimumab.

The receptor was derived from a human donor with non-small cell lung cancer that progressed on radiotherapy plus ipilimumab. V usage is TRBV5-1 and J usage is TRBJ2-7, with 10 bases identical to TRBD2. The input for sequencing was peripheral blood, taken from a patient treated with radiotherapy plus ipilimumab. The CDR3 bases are TGCGCCAGCAGCCCCCAGGCTAGCGGGAGCTCCTACGAGCAGTACTTC. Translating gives CASSPQASGSSYEQYF.